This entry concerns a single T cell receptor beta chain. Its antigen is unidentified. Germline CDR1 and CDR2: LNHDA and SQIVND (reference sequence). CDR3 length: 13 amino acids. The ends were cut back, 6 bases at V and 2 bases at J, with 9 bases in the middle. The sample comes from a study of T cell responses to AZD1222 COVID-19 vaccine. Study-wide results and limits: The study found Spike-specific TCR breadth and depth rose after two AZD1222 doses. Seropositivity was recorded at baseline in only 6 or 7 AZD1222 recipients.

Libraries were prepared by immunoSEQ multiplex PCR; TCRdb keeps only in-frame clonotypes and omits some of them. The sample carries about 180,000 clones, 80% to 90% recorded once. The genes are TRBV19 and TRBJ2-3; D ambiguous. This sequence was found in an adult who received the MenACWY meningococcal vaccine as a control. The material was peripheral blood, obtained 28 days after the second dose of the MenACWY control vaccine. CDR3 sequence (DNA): TGTGCCAGTAGAGGGCGGCACACAGATACGCAGTATTTT. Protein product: CASRGRHTDTQYF.